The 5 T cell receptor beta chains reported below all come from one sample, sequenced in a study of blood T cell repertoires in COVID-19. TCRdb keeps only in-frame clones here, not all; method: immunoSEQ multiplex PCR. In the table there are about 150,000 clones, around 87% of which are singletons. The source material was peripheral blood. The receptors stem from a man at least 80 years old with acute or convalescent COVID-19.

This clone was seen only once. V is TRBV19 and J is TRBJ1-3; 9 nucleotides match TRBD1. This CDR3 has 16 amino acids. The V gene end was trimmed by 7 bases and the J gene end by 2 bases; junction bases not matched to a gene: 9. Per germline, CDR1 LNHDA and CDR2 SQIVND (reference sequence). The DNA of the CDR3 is TGTGCCAGTAATGTCGGGGGACAGGGCACTGGAAACACCATATATTTT. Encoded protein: CASNVGGQGTGNTIYF.

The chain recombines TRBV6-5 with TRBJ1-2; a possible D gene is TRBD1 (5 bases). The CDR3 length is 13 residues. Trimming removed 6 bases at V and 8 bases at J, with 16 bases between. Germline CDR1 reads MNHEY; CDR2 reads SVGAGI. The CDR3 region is CASRGDGGGGYTF. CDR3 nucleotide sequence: TGTGCCAGCAGGGGGGACGGGGGAGGCGGCTACACCTTC.

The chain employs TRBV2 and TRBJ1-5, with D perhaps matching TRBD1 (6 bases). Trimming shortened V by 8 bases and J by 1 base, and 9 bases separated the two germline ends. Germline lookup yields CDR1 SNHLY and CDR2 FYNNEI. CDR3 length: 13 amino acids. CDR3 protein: CASRGGSNQPQHF. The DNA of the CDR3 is TGTGCCAGCCGGGGGGGCAGCAATCAGCCCCAGCATTTT.

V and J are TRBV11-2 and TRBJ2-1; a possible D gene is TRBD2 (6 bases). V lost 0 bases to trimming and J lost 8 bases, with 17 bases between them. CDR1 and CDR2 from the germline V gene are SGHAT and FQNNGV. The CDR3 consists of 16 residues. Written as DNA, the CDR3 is TGTGCCAGCAGCTTAGATGGGGCTAGCGTTAGGTATGAGCAGTTCTTC. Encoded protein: CASSLDGASVRYEQFF.

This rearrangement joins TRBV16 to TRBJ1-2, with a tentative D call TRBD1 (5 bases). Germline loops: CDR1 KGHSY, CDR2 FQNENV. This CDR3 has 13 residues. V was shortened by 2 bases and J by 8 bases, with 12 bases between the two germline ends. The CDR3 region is CASSQGQGYGYTF. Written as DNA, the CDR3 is TGTGCCAGCAGCCAAGGCCAGGGCTACGGCTACACCTTC.